This passage covers 14 T cell receptor beta chains from one sample sequenced in a study of T cell clonality in common variable immunodeficiency. TCRdb keeps only in-frame clones here, not all; method: immunoSEQ multiplex PCR. This sample has tens of thousands of clones, each found more than once. Sequencing was performed on peripheral blood mononuclear cells. The receptor set was obtained from a person between 18 and 75 years old in good health.

In its sample, this clone was seen many times. The sequence runs out 3 residues before the end of the CDR3; the remainder is reconstructed from the germline J gene. This chain joins TRBV20-1 and TRBJ1-4, with 9 bases identical to TRBD1. V gave up 6 bases and J gave up 5 bases; unmatched junction bases: 4. CDR3 size: 13 residues. CDR1 is DFQATT and CDR2 is SNEGSKA in the germline V gene (reference sequence). The sequenced CDR3 bases are TGCAGTGCCTCACAGGGGGCCAATGAAAAA. Its protein product is CSASQGANEK. The whole CDR3 protein reads CSASQGANEKLFF.

This clone showed up many times. The read ends 3 residues early relative to the CDR3; the germline J gene fills the gap. The rearrangement uses TRBV7-2 and TRBJ1-2, with TRBD1 matching over 8 bases. CDR3 length: 15 amino acids. CDR1 and CDR2 (germline): SGHTA, FQGNSA. The sequenced CDR3 bases are TGTGCCAGCAGCTTAACGGGACAGGCCCGAGGGGGC. Encoded protein: CASSLTGQARGG. The complete CDR3 sequence is CASSLTGQARGGYTF.

Many counts were recorded for this clone. The read terminates 3 residues ahead of where the CDR3 ends, so the germline J gene completes it. The genes are TRBV18 and TRBJ2-2; D tentatively reads TRBD1 or TRBD2 (5 bases each). CDR1 and CDR2 from the germline V gene are KGHSH and LQKENI. This CDR3 is built from 15 residues. The ends were cut back, 6 bases at V and 1 base at J, with 12 bases in the middle. CDR3 bases read: TGTGCCAGCTCCGAGGGCACAGGGAACACCGGGGAG. Protein: CASSEGTGNTGE. The complete CDR3 protein is CASSEGTGNTGELFF.

This clone was counted at least ten times. The CDR3 is cut off 3 residues early in the read; its end comes from the germline J gene. The chain carries TRBV19 and TRBJ2-1; no clear D gene. The V and J ends lost 3 bases and 0 bases respectively, with 12 bases between them. Germline values: CDR1 LNHDA, CDR2 SQIVND (reference sequence). This CDR3 region has 16 residues. The CDR3: CASSIFRSVSYNEQFF. CDR3 bases read: TGTGCCAGTAGTATTTTCAGATCTGTCTCCTACAATGAG.

This clone occurred many times. The read stops 3 residues short of the end of the CDR3; the missing end is completed from the germline J gene. The rearrangement links TRBV2 to TRBJ2-5, with D maybe TRBD2 (6 bases). CDR1 and CDR2 (germline): SNHLY, FYNNEI. Deletions cut 4 bases from V and 2 bases from J, with 11 bases between. The CDR3 runs to 14 residues. The CDR3 loop is CASSAWDLQETQYF. CDR3 bases read: TGTGCCAGCAGTGCTTGGGACTTGCAAGAGACC.

This clone was observed many times. The CDR3 end lies 3 residues beyond the end of the read and is filled in from the germline J gene. The genes are TRBV20-1 and TRBJ2-2, with TRBD2 matching over 10 bases. V was clipped by 3 bases and J by 6 bases; unmatched bases: 4. The CDR3 loop spans 14 amino acids. Germline V gene lookup returns CDR1 DFQATT and CDR2 SNEGSKA (reference sequence). The part of the CDR3 DNA that was read is TGCAGTGCTAGGAGCGGGAGGGCTTCCGGGGAG. Protein product: CSARSGRASGE. The full-length CDR3 reads as CSARSGRASGELFF.

A note on this clone: The read halts 3 residues ahead of the CDR3 end, with the missing end drawn from the germline J gene. This rearrangement joins TRBV7-8 to TRBJ2-5; 10 nucleotides match TRBD2. This CDR3 region has 15 residues. The V and J ends lost 0 bases and 2 bases, in that order; junction bases with no gene match: 0. The germline V gene encodes CDR1 SGHVS and CDR2 FQNEAQ. The sequenced CDR3 bases are TGTGCCAGCAGCTTAGCAGCGGGAGGGCAAGAGACC. It yields the protein CASSLAAGGQET. The full CDR3 is CASSLAAGGQETQYF.

In its sample, this clone was seen many times. An end of the junction differs from the germline gene, which may be a read error. Read coverage stops 3 residues before the CDR3 terminus; the germline J gene supplies the remainder. The gene calls are TRBV19 and TRBJ1-4; the D gene is possibly TRBD1 (6 bases). Germline V gene lookup returns CDR1 LNHDA and CDR2 SQIVND (reference sequence). The CDR3 is 12 residues long. The CDR3 bases that were read are TGTGCCAGTAGCCCCCACAGGGAAAGA. It specifies CASSPHRER. The complete CDR3 protein is CASSPHRERLFF.

This clone was detected a few times. Read data end 3 residues before the CDR3 end; the end is taken from the germline J gene. This sequence joins TRBV7-3 and TRBJ1-6; D is undetermined. Deletions cut 4 bases from V and 7 bases from J, with 5 bases between. This CDR3 is 12 amino acids long. CDR1 SGHTA and CDR2 FQGTGA come from the germline V gene. CDR3 DNA (partial): TGTGCCAGCAGCTCACAGAATTCACCC. As protein: CASSSQNSP. The entire CDR3 protein is CASSSQNSPLHF. The full variable domain, with the rest looked up from reference TRBV7-3 and TRBJ1-6, is GAGVSQTPSNKVTEKGKYVELRCDPISGHTALYWYRQSLGQGPEFLIYFQGTGAADDSGLPNDRFFAVRPEGSVSTLKIQRTERGDSAVYLCASSSQNSPLHFGNGTRLTVT.

In this sample, this clone turned up many times. The CDR3 goes on 3 residues after the read ends, and that part is filled in from the germline J gene. The chain combines TRBV2 with TRBJ2-5; 9 positions match TRBD2. Losses at the gene ends were 1 base for V and 4 bases for J; bases not matched to a gene: 7. The length of the CDR3 is 16 residues. Germline loops: CDR1 SNHLY, CDR2 FYNNEI. The DNA read from the CDR3 is TGTGCCAGCAGTGAAGATCTGGCTAGCGGGACAGAGACC. Translated, it gives CASSEDLASGTET. The entire CDR3 protein reads CASSEDLASGTETQYF. Variable domain in full (rest from reference TRBV2 and TRBJ2-5): EPEVTQTPSHQVTQMGQEVILRCVPISNHLYFYWYRQILGQKVEFLVSFYNNEISEKSEIFDDQFSVERPDGSNFTLKIRSTKLEDSAMYFCASSEDLASGTETQYFGPGTRLLVL.

There are many counts of this clone. The read stops 3 residues short of the end of the CDR3; the missing end is completed from the germline J gene. This chain links TRBV11-2 with TRBJ1-3; D is unresolved. CDR3 size: 14 residues. CDR1 and CDR2 from the germline V gene are SGHAT and FQNNGV. Trimming left V 4 bases short and J 0 bases short, with 7 bases between. The CDR3 DNA, read in part, is TGTGCCAGCAGCTCGTATAGCTCTGGAAACACC. Residues: CASSSYSSGNT. The CDR3 reads in full as CASSSYSSGNTIYF.

This clone was counted many times. Read sequence stops 3 residues before the CDR3 end, and the germline J gene provides the missing end. The V and J genes are TRBV7-9 and TRBJ2-3, with 7 bases fitting TRBD2. The germline V gene has CDR1 SEHNR and CDR2 FQNEAQ (reference sequence). J was trimmed by 0 bases and V by 10 bases; bases with no gene match: 4. This CDR3 contains 13 residues. The CDR3 sequence is CATERGSTDTQYF. The sequenced part of the CDR3 DNA is TGTGCCACCGAGCGGGGCAGCACAGATACG.

At least ten counts were recorded for this clone. The read gets to within 3 residues of the CDR3 end, and the germline J gene fills in the rest. The chain uses TRBV11-2 and TRBJ2-7; D is possibly TRBD1 (5 bases). Looked up from germline, CDR1 is SGHAT and CDR2 is FQNNGV. Trimming pared 6 bases from V and 4 bases from J, leaving 19 bases between. The CDR3 is 15 amino acids. The CDR3 bases that were read are TGTGCCAGCAGTTATGGCCATAGTGGGGCATACGAG. Protein product: CASSYGHSGAYE. The whole CDR3 sequence reads CASSYGHSGAYEQYF.

This clone was detected ten times or more. At one end, the junction sequence differs from germline, possibly due to a read error. With the read ending 3 residues before the CDR3 end, the germline J gene is used to fill in that end. The chain is built from TRBV4-2 and TRBJ2-7, with 10 bases identical to TRBD2. CDR1 is LGHNA and CDR2 is YNFKEQ in the germline V gene. The CDR3 has 16 amino acids. This chain's CDR3 is CASSQDAGTSAYEQYF. CDR3 DNA (partial): TGCGCCAGCAGCCAAGACGCCGGGACTAGCGCTTACGAG.